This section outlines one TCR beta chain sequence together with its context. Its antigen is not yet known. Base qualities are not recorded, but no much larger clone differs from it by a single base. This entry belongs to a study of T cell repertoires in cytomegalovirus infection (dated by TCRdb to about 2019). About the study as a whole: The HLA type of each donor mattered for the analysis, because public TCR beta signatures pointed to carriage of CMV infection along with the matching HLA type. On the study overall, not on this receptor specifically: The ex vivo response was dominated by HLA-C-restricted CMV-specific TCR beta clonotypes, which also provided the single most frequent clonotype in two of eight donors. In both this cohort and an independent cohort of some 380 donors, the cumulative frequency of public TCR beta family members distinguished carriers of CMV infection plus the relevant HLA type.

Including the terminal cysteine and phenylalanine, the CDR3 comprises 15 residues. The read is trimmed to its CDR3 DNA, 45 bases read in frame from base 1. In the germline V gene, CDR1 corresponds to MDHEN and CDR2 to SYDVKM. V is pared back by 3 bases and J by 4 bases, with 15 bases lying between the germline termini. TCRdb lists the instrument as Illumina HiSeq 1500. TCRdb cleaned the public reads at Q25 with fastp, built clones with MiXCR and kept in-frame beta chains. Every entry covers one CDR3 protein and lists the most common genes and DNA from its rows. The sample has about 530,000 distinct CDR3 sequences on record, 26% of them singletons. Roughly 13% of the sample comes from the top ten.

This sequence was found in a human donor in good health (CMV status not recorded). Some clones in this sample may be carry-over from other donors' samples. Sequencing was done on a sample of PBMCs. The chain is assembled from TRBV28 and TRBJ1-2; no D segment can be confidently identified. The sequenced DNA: TGTGCCAGCAGTTTCCAGGAGCAGCGAAGCTATGGCTACACCTTC. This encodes CASSFQEQRSYGYTF.